A single sample gave rise to the 9 T cell receptor beta chains below, sequenced in a study of Ad26.COV2.S vaccination and SARS-CoV-2 variants. Assay used: immunoSEQ multiplex PCR; TCRdb lists only in-frame clones, some missing. The data show under 150,000 clones, around 86% seen once. Sequences were derived from peripheral blood, sampled after recovery from COVID-19. The origin of the receptors is a human donor who had recovered from COVID-19.

This clone has a single count. V and J are TRBV9 and TRBJ1-3; TRBD1 might be the D (5 bases). Trimming shortened V by 4 bases and J by 4 bases, and 18 bases separated the two germline ends. Germline CDR1 reads SGDLS; CDR2 reads YYNGEE. The CDR3 loop spans 16 amino acids. CDR3 nucleotide sequence: TGTGCCAGCAGCCCAGAGGTTCCGGGGGTCGGAAACACCATATATTTT. Translation gives CASSPEVPGVGNTIYF.

Only one count was recorded for this clone. V and J are TRBV2 and TRBJ2-5, with D perhaps TRBD1 or TRBD2 (5 bases each). Germline V gives CDR1 SNHLY, CDR2 FYNNEI. The CDR3 is 14 amino acids. V dropped 8 bases and J dropped 8 bases, with 21 bases sitting between them. Written as DNA, the CDR3 is TGTGCCAGCCATTCGGCTCCCAAAGGGACCACCCAGTACTTC. It specifies CASHSAPKGTTQYF. The full variable domain, rest sourced from reference TRBV2 and TRBJ2-5, is EPEVTQTPSHQVTQMGQEVILRCVPISNHLYFYWYRQILGQKVEFLVSFYNNEISEKSEIFDDQFSVERPDGSNFTLKIRSTKLEDSAMYFCASHSAPKGTTQYFGPGTRLLVL.

This chain links TRBV12-5 with TRBJ2-1; 11 nucleotides align to TRBD2. The CDR3 is 15 amino acids. J was trimmed by 7 bases and V by 5 bases; bases with no gene match: 7. CDR1 and CDR2 from the germline V gene are LGHNT and FRNRAP. The CDR3 spells CASGSYSGGGNEQFF. CDR3 in DNA: TGTGCTAGTGGTAGCTATAGCGGGGGGGGTAATGAGCAGTTCTTC.

The chain carries TRBV19 and TRBJ2-6; D possibly uses TRBD1 or TRBD2 (5 bases each). With 6 bases removed from V and 2 bases from J, the gap between germline ends came to 8 bases. CDR1 is LNHDA and CDR2 is SQIVND in the germline V gene (reference sequence). The CDR3 has 14 residues. The DNA for the CDR3 is TGTGCCAGTAGGAGGGACCCTGGGGCCAACGTCCTGACTTTC. Translated: CASRRDPGANVLTF. The variable domain in full, completed from reference TRBV19 and TRBJ2-6, reads DGGITQSPKYLFRKEGQNVTLSCEQNLNHDAMYWYRQDPGQGLRLIYYSQIVNDFQKGDIAEGYSVSREKKESFPLTVTSAQKNPTAFYLCASRRDPGANVLTFGAGSRLTVL.

This clone was counted a few times. The chain links TRBV19 to TRBJ1-3; D gene ambiguous. The V end was cut by 1 base, the J end by 0 bases, with 13 bases between. Germline CDR1 reads LNHDA; CDR2 reads SQIVND (reference sequence). The CDR3 length is 17 residues. CDR3 sequence reads: CASSIGSAGPSGNTIYF. DNA for the CDR3: TGTGCCAGTAGTATAGGATCGGCAGGACCCTCTGGAAACACCATATATTTT.

The chain uses TRBV28 and TRBJ2-7; no reliable D call. Trimming stripped 4 bases from V and 3 bases from J, with 7 bases between. Germline CDR1 MDHEN, CDR2 SYDVKM. CDR3 length: 12 residues. CDR3 residues: CASSSQYYEQYF. The CDR3 DNA reads as TGTGCCAGCAGTTCCCAGTACTACGAGCAGTACTTC. Together with reference TRBV28 and TRBJ2-7, the CDR3 gives the full variable domain: DVKVTQSSRYLVKRTGEKVFLECVQDMDHENMFWYRQDPGLGLRLIYFSYDVKMKEKGDIPEGYSVSREKKERFSLILESASTNQTSMYLCASSSQYYEQYFGPGTRLTVT.

The J gene is TRBJ2-6, the V gene TRBV28, with 10 bases lining up with TRBD1. The CDR3 loop spans 19 amino acids. Germline V lookup: CDR1 MDHEN, CDR2 SYDVKM. Losses at the gene ends were 6 bases for V and 1 base for J; bases not matched to a gene: 12. CDR3 nucleotides: TGTGCCAGCAGAGACCTTCCCGGACAGGGGGAATCTGGGGCCAACGTCCTGACTTTC. Protein: CASRDLPGQGESGANVLTF.

The rearrangement joins TRBV6-4 to TRBJ2-1; 9 bases are a match to TRBD1. Germline CDR1 MRHNA, CDR2 SNTAGT. The length of the CDR3 is 15 residues. The J segment lost 5 bases and the V segment lost 5 bases, leaving 7 bases of the junction unmatched. The chain's CDR3 is CASSPSGTGHNEQFF. CDR3 bases: TGTGCCAGCAGTCCGTCCGGGACAGGGCACAATGAGCAGTTCTTC.

This chain links TRBV5-4 with TRBJ1-1; D gene unclear. The CDR3 runs 13 residues. Deletions cut 0 bases from V and 1 base from J, with 4 bases between. Germline V gives CDR1 SGHNT, CDR2 YYREEE (reference sequence). The CDR3 bases are TGTGCCAGCAGCTTGGCGAGGAACACTGAAGCTTTCTTT. This gives the protein CASSLARNTEAFF.